This T cell receptor (beta chain) emerged from a study of cytomegalovirus exposure and HLA in healthy donors. About this clone itself: Its antigen is not identified.

The CDR3 has 13 residues. Germline V gives CDR1 SQVTM, CDR2 ANQGSEA. V was cut by 4 bases and J by 9 bases, with 16 bases left in between. Primers for the PCR totalled 60 Vbeta and 13 Jbeta. Clones were sequenced by immunoSEQ multiplex PCR, and TCRdb holds only the in-frame ones, with some missing. Among about 190,000 clones listed, roughly four fifths were seen once. Overall study findings and caveats: In terms of immune exposure information, only CMV serostatus was available.

This receptor was identified in a woman in her twenties or thirties in good health and CMV-seropositive. The rearrangement links TRBV29-1 to TRBJ2-1; the D is unclear. Sequencing was carried out using PBMCs. The CDR3 reads CSVGASQIGEQFF. DNA of the CDR3: TGCAGCGTTGGGGCCTCCCAGATCGGTGAGCAGTTCTTC.